This T cell receptor beta chain derives from a study of T cell responses to AZD1222 COVID-19 vaccine. Germline values: CDR1 WSHSY, CDR2 SAAADI. The CDR3 has 13 residues. V lost 10 bases and J 1 base, leaving 13 bases between the germline ends. Clones were read by immunoSEQ multiplex PCR, and TCRdb kept only the in-frame ones, dropping some. The sample has 95,000 or so clones; more than 85% are singletons. The TCR originated in an adult who received the AZD1222 COVID-19 vaccine. V gene TRBV10-2 combines with J gene TRBJ1-1, with unresolved D. Sequencing used peripheral blood, obtained 28 days after the second AZD1222 dose. The CDR3 DNA sequence: TGCGCCACCAGAGCGCTTGGGAACACTGAAGCTTTCTTT. As protein: CATRALGNTEAFF.